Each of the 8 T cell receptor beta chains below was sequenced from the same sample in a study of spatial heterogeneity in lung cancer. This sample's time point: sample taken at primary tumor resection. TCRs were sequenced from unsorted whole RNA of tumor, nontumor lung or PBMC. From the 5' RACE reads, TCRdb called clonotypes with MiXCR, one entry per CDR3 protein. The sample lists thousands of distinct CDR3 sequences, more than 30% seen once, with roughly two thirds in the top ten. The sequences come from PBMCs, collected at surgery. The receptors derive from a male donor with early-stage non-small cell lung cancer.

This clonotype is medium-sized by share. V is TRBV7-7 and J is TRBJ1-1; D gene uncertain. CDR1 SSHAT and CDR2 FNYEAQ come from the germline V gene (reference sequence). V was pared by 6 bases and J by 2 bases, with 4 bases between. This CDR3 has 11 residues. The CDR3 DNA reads TGTGCCAGCAGGCCAAACACTGAAGCTTTCTTT. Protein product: CASRPNTEAFF.

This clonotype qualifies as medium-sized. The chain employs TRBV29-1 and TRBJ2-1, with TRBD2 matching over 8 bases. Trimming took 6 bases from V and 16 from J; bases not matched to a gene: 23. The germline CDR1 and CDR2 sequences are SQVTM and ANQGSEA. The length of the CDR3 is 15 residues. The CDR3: CSVTRSGTITPAVFF. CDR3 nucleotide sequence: TGCAGCGTGACTCGTAGCGGGACCATTACCCCCGCCGTCTTCTTC.

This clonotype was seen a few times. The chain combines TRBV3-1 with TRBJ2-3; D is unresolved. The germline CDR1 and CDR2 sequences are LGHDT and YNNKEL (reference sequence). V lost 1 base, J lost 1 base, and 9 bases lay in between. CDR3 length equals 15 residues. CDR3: CASSQALGGTDTQYF. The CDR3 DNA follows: TGTGCCAGCAGCCAAGCCTTGGGCGGCACAGATACGCAGTATTTT.

The CDR3 reads CASSLGTGASNEQFF. The DNA for the CDR3 is TGCGCCAGCAGCCTGGGGACAGGGGCTTCGAATGAGCAGTTCTTC. The V call is TRBV4-1, the J call TRBJ2-1, with 10 bases lining up with TRBD1. Germline V CDR1 and CDR2: MGHRA, YSYEKL. The CDR3 sequence is 15 residues long. V lost 4 bases and J lost 7; bases outside the gene matches: 7.

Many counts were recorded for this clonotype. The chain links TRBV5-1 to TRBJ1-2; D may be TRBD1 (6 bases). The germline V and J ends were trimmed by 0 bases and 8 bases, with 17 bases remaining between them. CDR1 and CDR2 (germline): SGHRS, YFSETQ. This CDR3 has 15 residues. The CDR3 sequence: CASSLETGMSGGYTF. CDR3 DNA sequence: TGCGCCAGCAGCTTGGAGACAGGAATGTCGGGCGGCTACACCTTC.

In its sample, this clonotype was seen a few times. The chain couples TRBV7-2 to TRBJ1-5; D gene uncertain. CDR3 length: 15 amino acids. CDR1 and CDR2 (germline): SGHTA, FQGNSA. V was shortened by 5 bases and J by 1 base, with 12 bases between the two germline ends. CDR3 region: CASSPWAESNQPQHF. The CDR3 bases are TGTGCCAGCAGCCCCTGGGCGGAGAGCAATCAGCCCCAGCATTTT.

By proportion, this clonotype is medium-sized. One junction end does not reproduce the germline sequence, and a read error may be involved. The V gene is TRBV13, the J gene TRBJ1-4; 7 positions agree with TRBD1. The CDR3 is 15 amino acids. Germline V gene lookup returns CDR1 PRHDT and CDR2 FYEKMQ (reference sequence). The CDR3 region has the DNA TGTGCCAGCAGCCCTACTGACAGGGACAATGGAAAACTGTTTTTT. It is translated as CASSPTDRDNGKLFF.

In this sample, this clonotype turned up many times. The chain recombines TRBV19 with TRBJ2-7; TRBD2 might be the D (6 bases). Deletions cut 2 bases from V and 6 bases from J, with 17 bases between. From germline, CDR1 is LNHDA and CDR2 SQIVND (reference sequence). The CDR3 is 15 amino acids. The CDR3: CASSILGGGVSEQYF. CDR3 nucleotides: TGTGCCAGTAGTATATTGGGCGGAGGGGTGAGCGAGCAGTACTTC.